Listed here are 4 T cell receptor beta chains from one sample, sequenced in a study of T-cell reconstitution after alpha-beta-depleted transplantation in children. The authors prepared the TCRbeta library with unique molecular identifiers. MiXCR, applied by TCRdb to the PCR reads, yields one record per CDR3 protein. The sample consists of almost 400,000 distinct CDR3 sequences, about a fifth of them appearing once. The sequencing used PBMCs from the stem cell graft donor, collected from the stem cell graft. The source is a human donor who donated a stem cell graft to a child with acute myeloid leukemia.

Notes on this clonotype: The junction shows a germline mismatch at one end, possibly a read error. The chain couples TRBV7-8 to TRBJ2-1; TRBD2 agrees at 11 bases. Germline CDR1 SGHVS, CDR2 FQNEAQ. There are 17 residues in the CDR3. The CDR3 here is CASSFNSLAGDYHEQFF. For the CDR3, the DNA is TGTGCCAGCAGCTTCAACTCACTAGCGGGAGACTACCATGAGCAGTTCTTC.

The V call is TRBV5-1, the J call TRBJ2-7; a weak D match, TRBD1 (6 bases). Trimming stripped 8 bases from V and 3 bases from J, with 12 bases between. The length of the CDR3 is 12 residues. Germline assignment: CDR1 SGHRS and CDR2 YFSETQ. This chain's CDR3 is CARHRDNYEQYF. The CDR3, as DNA: TGCGCCAGGCACCGGGACAACTACGAGCAGTACTTC.

The chain has TRBV20-1 and TRBJ2-7; 8 positions match TRBD1. Trimming removed 2 bases from V and 1 base from J; junction bases left unmatched: 4. From germline, CDR1 is DFQATT and CDR2 SNEGSKA (reference sequence). The CDR3 spans 14 residues. The CDR3 bases are TGCAGTGCTAGAACTCAGGGGGCATCCTACGAGCAGTACTTC. This codes for CSARTQGASYEQYF.

In this sample, this clonotype turned up a few times. J is TRBJ2-1 and V is TRBV24-1; the match to TRBD2 covers 9 bases. The CDR3 contains 19 residues. Trimming at V came to 2 bases and at J to 2 bases, leaving 12 bases not matched to a gene. The germline gives CDR1 KGHDR, CDR2 SFDVKD. The chain's CDR3 is CATSDSLFSGSVTYNEQFF. The CDR3 DNA reads TGTGCCACCAGTGATTCCTTGTTTAGCGGGAGCGTCACCTACAATGAGCAGTTCTTC.